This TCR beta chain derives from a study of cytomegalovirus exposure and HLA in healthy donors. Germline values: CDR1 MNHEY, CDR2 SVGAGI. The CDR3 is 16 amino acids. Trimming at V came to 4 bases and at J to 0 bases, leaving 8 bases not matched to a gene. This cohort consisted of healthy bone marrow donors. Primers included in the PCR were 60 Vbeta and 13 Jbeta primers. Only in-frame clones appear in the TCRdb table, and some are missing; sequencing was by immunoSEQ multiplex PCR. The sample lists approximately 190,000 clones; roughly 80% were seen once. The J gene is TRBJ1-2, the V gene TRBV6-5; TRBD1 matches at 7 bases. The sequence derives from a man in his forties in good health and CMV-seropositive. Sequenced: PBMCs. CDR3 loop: CASSSRTGSSNYGYTF. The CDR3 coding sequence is TGTGCCAGCAGTTCCCGGACAGGTTCGTCTAACTATGGCTACACCTTC.